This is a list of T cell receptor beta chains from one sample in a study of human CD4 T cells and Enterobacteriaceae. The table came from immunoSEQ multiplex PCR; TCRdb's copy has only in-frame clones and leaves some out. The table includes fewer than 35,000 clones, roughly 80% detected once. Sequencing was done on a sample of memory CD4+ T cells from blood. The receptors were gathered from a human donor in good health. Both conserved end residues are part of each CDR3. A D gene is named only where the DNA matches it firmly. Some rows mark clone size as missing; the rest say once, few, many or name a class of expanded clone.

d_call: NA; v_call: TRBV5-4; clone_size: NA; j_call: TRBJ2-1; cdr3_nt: TGTGCCAGCAGCTCCCCTACCTTGCGGCGTAGCAATGAGCAGTTCTTC; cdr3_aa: CASSSPTLRRSNEQFF
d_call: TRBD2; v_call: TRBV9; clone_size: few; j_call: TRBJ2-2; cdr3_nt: TGTGCCAGCAGCGTAGGGATTGGGGTAGCGGGCCTCACCGGGGAGCTGTTTTTT; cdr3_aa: CASSVGIGVAGLTGELFF
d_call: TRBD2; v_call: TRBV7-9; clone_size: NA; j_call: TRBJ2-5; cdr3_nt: TGTGCCAGCAGCTTAAGGGGACTAGCGGGGGTGTACCAAGAGACCCAGTACTTC; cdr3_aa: CASSLRGLAGVYQETQYF
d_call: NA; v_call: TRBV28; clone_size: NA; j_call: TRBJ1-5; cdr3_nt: TGTGCCAGCATTGAACACTCCTTTCAGCCCCAGCATTTT; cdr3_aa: CASIEHSFQPQHF
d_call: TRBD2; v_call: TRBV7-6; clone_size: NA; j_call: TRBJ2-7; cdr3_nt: TGTGCCAGCAGCTTAGAGCGGGGGCTCGGAGGGGTCGAGCAGTACTTC; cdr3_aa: CASSLERGLGGVEQYF
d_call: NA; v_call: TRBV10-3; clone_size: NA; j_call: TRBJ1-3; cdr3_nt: TGTGCCATCAAAACGACAATCTCTGGAAACACCATATATTTT; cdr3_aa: CAIKTTISGNTIYF
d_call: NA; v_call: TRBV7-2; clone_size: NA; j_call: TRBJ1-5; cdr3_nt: TGTGCCAGCAGCTTGGGGCAGGGGAATCAGCCCCAGCATTTT; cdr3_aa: CASSLGQGNQPQHF
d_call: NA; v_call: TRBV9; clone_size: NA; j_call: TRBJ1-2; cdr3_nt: TGTGCCAGCAGCCCCGGGGCCCGCGGCGGCTACACCTTC; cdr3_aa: CASSPGARGGYTF
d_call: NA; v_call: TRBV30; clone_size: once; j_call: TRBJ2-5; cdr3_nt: TGTGCCTGGAGTCGGGGACTGGAAGAGACCCAGTACTTC; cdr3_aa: CAWSRGLEETQYF
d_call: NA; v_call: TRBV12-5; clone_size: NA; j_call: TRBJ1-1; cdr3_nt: TGTGCTAGTGGTCCTCCCTACATGGCAACTGAAGCTTTCTTT; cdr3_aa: CASGPPYMATEAFF
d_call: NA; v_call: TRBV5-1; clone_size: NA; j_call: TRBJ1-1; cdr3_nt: TGCGCCAGCAGGACTTGGGGAGGGACTGAAGCTTTCTTT; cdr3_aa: CASRTWGGTEAFF
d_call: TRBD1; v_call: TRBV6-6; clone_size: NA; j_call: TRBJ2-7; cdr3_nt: TGTGCCAGCAGTTACTCAGGGACAGGTTCCCCCTACGAGCAGTACTTC; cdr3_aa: CASSYSGTGSPYEQYF
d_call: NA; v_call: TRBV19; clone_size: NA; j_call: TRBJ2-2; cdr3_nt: TGTGCCAGTAGTATAATCGGGGCGGGAACCGGGGAGCTGTTTTTT; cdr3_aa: CASSIIGAGTGELFF
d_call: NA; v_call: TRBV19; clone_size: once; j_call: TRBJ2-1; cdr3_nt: TGTGCCAGTACCGTAAGTGGGGCGGGTAAATACAATGAGCAGTTCTTC; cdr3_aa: CASTVSGAGKYNEQFF
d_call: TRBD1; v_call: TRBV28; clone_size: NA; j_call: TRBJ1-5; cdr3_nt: TGTGCCAGCAGTTTAGCCGACAGGGCGAATCAGCCCCAGCATTTT; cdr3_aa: CASSLADRANQPQHF
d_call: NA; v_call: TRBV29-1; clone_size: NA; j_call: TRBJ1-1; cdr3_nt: TGTAGCGTTTTCAGCACTCGGACTGAAGCTTTCTTT; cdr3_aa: CSVFSTRTEAFF
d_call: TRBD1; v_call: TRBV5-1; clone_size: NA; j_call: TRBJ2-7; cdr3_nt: TGCGCCAGCAGCTTGGCCCCGGGACAGTTTTACGAGCAGTACTTC; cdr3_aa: CASSLAPGQFYEQYF
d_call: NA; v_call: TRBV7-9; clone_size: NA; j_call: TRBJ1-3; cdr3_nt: TGTGCCAGCAGCCCCTACGGGCAGGGGGGAAACACCATATATTTT; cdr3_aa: CASSPYGQGGNTIYF
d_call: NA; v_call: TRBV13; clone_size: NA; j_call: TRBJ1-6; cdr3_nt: TGTGCCAGCAGCTTACCGTCTCCCTCGGGAGATTCACCCCTCCACTTT; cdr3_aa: CASSLPSPSGDSPLHF
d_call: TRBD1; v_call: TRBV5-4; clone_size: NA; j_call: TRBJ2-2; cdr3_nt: TGTGCCAGCAGCCCGAGCGGGACAGGGGGGTTGACCGGGGAGCTGTTTTTT; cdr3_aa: CASSPSGTGGLTGELFF
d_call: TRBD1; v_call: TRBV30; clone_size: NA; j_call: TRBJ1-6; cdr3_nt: TGTGCCTGGAGTGTACAGGGGTTCAATAATTCACCCCTCCACTTT; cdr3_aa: CAWSVQGFNNSPLHF
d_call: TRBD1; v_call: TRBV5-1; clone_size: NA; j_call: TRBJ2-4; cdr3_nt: TGCGCCAGCAGCTCCGGACAGGGGCCGGTGGGGCTTGCCAAAAACATTCAGTACTTC; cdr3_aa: CASSSGQGPVGLAKNIQYF
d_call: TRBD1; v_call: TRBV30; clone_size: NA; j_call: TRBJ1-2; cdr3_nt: TGTGCCTGGTCAAGACAGGGGCAAAATGGCTACACCTTC; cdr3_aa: CAWSRQGQNGYTF
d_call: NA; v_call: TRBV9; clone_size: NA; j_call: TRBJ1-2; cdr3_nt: TGTGCCAGCAGCGACAAAGTAGGGGCATTAGGTGGCTACACCTTC; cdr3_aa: CASSDKVGALGGYTF
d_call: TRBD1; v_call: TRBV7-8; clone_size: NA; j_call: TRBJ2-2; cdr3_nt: TGTGCCAGCAGCTTAAGGGACAGGGTTACCGGGGAGCTGTTTTTT; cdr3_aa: CASSLRDRVTGELFF
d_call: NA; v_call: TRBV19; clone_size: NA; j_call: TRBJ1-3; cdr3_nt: TGTGCCAGTAGTATGCCCCTGGCTGTGGGCGCCGGCTCTGGAAACACCATATATTTT; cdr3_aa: CASSMPLAVGAGSGNTIYF
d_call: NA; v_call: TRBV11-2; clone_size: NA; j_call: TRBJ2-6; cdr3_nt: TGTGCCAGCAGCTTAGAGGAGGCCAACGTCCTGACTTTC; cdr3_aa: CASSLEEANVLTF
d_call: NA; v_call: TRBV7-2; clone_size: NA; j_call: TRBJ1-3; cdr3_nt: TGTGCCAGCAGCTTAATGGGGCTCAAAGGAAACACCATATATTTT; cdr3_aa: CASSLMGLKGNTIYF
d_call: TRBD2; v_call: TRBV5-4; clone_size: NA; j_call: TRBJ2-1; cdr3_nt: TGTGCCAGCAGCTTACTGACTAGCGCTATTACCAATGAGCAGTTCTTC; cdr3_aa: CASSLLTSAITNEQFF
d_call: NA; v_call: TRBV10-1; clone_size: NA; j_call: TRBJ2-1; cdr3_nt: TGCGCCAGCAGTGGGCTGGGGGCGAATTCCTACAATGAGCAGTTCTTC; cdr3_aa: CASSGLGANSYNEQFF
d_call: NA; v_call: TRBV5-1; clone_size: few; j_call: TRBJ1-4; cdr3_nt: TGCGCCAGCAGCCCCGGTACGAGGGGGACTAATGAAAAACTGTTTTTT; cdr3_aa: CASSPGTRGTNEKLFF
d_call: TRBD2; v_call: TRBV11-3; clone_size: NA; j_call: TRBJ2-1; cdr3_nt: TGTGCCAGCAGCCATAGGACTAGCGGGAGCTACAATGAGCAGTTCTTC; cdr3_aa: CASSHRTSGSYNEQFF
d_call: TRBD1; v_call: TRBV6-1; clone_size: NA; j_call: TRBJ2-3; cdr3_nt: TGTGCCAGCAGTGTACCCGGGACAGGGGTGGATACGCAGTATTTT; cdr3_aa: CASSVPGTGVDTQYF
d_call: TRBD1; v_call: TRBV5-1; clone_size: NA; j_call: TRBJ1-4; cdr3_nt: TGCGCCAGCAGCTTGGGGACAGGGAGCAATGAAAAACTGTTTTTT; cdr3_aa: CASSLGTGSNEKLFF
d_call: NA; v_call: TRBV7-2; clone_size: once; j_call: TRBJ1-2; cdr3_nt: TGTGCCAGCAGCTTTGAGTATGGCTACACCTTC; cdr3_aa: CASSFEYGYTF
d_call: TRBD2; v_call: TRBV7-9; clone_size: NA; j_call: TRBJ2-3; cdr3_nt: TGTGCCAGCAGCTCTAGCGGCCACACAGATACGCAGTATTTT; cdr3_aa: CASSSSGHTDTQYF
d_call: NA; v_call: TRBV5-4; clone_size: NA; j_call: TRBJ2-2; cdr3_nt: TGTGCCAGCAGCTTACAACAGGGCCACGGGGAGCTGTTTTTT; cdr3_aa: CASSLQQGHGELFF
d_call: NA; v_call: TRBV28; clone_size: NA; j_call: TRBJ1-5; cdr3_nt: TGTGCCAGCAGTCCAATGGGGGGAGGTAATCAGCCCCAGCATTTT; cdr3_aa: CASSPMGGGNQPQHF
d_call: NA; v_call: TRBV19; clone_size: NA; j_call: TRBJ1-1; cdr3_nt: TGTGCCAGTCACCAGGGCGCGAACACTGAAGCTTTCTTT; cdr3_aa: CASHQGANTEAFF
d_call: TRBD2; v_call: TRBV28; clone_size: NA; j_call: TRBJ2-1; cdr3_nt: TGTGCCAGCAGTTCTCCCGGGACTAGCGTATACAATGAGCAGTTCTTC; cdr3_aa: CASSSPGTSVYNEQFF
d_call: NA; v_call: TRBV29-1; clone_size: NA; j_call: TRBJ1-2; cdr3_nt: TGCAGCGTTGAAAGGAACGGGGTCGGAGGCTACACCTTC; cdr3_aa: CSVERNGVGGYTF
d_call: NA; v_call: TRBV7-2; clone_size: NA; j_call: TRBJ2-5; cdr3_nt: TGTGCCAGCAGCCCCCACCCAGGAGTACAAGAGACCCAGTACTTC; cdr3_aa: CASSPHPGVQETQYF
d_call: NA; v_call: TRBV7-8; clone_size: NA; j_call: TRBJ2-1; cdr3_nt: TGTGCCAGCAGCCCCCGCGGTGCCAATGAGCAGTTCTTC; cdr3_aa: CASSPRGANEQFF
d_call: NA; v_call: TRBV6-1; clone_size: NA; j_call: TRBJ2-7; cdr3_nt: TGTGCCAGCCACCTGGGGCCCAGCTCCTACGAGCAGTACTTC; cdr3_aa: CASHLGPSSYEQYF
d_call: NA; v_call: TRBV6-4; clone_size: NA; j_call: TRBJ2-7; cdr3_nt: TGTGCCAGCAGTACCGACCGTCCTTTCCTCTACGAGCAGTACTTC; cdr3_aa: CASSTDRPFLYEQYF
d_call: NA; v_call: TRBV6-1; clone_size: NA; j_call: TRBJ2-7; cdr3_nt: TGTGCCAGCAGCCGGGAGAGAGCCCCAACCTACGAGCAGTACTTC; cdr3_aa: CASSRERAPTYEQYF
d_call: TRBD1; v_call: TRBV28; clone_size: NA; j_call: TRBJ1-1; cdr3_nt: TGTGCCAGCAGTCGACAGGGGGCTAGCACTGAAGCTTTCTTT; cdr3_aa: CASSRQGASTEAFF
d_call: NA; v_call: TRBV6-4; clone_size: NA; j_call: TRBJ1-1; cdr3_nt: TGTGCCAGCAGTGCCGACGCGGGCGCCCCGACTGAAGCTTTCTTT; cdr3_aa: CASSADAGAPTEAFF
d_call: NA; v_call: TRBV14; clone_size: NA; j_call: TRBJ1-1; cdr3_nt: TGTGCCAGCAGCCAAGCCCGGCTGAACACTGAAGCTTTCTTT; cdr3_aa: CASSQARLNTEAFF
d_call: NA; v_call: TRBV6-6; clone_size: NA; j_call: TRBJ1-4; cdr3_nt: TGTGCCAGCAGTTCAAGGACACGAAACGATGAAAAACTGTTTTTT; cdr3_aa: CASSSRTRNDEKLFF
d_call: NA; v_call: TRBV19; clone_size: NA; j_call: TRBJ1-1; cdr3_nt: TGTGCCAGTAGTCGGCAGGGGTTTGTCACTGAAGCTTTCTTT; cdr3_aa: CASSRQGFVTEAFF
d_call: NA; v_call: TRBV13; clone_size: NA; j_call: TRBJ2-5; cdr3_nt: TGTGCCAGCAGCCGAACTACGAAGACCCAGTACTTC; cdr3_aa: CASSRTTKTQYF
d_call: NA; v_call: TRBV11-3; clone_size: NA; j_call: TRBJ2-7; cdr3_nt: TGTGCCAGCAGCTTAATCGTTGATGGCGTCTACGAGCAGTACTTC; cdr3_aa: CASSLIVDGVYEQYF